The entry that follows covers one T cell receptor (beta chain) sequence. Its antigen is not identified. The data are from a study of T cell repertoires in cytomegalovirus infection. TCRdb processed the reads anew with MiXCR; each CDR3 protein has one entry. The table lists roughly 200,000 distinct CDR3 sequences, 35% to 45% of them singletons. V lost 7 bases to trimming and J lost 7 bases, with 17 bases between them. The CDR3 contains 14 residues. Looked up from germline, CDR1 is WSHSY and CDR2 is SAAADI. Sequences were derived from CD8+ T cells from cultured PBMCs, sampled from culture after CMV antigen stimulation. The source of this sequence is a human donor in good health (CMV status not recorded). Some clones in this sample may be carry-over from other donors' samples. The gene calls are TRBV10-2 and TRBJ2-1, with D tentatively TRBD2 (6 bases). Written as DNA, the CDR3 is TGCGCCAGCAATTTATTGGAGGGTCGGAATGAGCAGTTCTTC. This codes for CASNLLEGRNEQFF.